This TCR beta chain was identified in a study of T cells after yellow fever vaccination. A few counts support this clonotype. V lost 5 bases, J lost 3 bases, and 10 bases lay in between. From germline, CDR1 is DFQATT and CDR2 SNEGSKA (reference sequence). This CDR3 spans 12 amino acids. TCRdb used MiXCR to reprocess the 5' RACE reads, holding one entry per CDR3 protein. The repertoire holds 200,000 to 300,000 distinct CDR3 sequences, with 10% to 15% as singletons. This chain uses TRBV20-1 with TRBJ2-5; possible D gene TRBD1, 5 bases. The material was CD4+ T cells sorted from PBMCs, obtained 45 days after the yellow fever booster vaccination. The clonotype comes from a man aged 30 to 39 who received the YFV17D yellow fever vaccine. CDR3 nucleotide sequence: TGCAGTGCTGCTACAGGTGAAGAGACCCAGTACTTC. The encoded protein is CSAATGEETQYF.